This entry lists 18 T cell receptor beta chains sequenced from one sample in a study of shared clonotypes between healthy human individuals. Some clones are missing from TCRdb's copy, which holds only in-frame ones; the method was immunoSEQ multiplex PCR. The sample yields roughly 500,000 clones, about 96% seen once. The sequencing input was naive CD4+ T cells sorted from blood. Subset indicated: CD45RA+ positively selected. All receptors derive from a young woman in good health.

V usage is TRBV28 and J usage is TRBJ1-2; maybe TRBD1 (5 bases). The germline CDR1 and CDR2 sequences are MDHEN and SYDVKM. The CDR3 extends over 13 amino acids. V dropped 5 bases and J dropped 1 base, with 8 bases sitting between them. CDR3 loop: CASSQTVNYGYTF. In DNA form, the CDR3 reads TGTGCCAGCAGTCAGACAGTTAACTATGGCTACACCTTC.

This chain links TRBV19 with TRBJ2-3; D not certain. V shed 3 bases and J shed 0 bases, with 7 bases lying between them. The germline gives CDR1 LNHDA, CDR2 SQIVND (reference sequence). The CDR3 covers 14 residues. As DNA, the CDR3 is TGTGCCAGTAGTATCGCGACTAGCACAGATACGCAGTATTTT. Its protein is CASSIATSTDTQYF. The full variable domain, with the rest looked up from reference TRBV19 and TRBJ2-3, is DGGITQSPKYLFRKEGQNVTLSCEQNLNHDAMYWYRQDPGQGLRLIYYSQIVNDFQKGDIAEGYSVSREKKESFPLTVTSAQKNPTAFYLCASSIATSTDTQYFGPGTRLTVL.

V gene TRBV19 combines with J gene TRBJ2-1; 9 bases match TRBD2. The germline V gene encodes CDR1 LNHDA and CDR2 SQIVND (reference sequence). V trimming: 5 bases; J trimming: 9 bases; junction bases outside the gene matches: 14. The CDR3 length is 16 residues. Here the CDR3 DNA reads TGTGCCAGTAGTGTCTTAGCGGGAGAGTCCTATTGTGAGCAGTTCTTC. Translating gives CASSVLAGESYCEQFF.

The chain carries TRBV2 and TRBJ1-2; D is unclear. The length of the CDR3 is 12 residues. The V gene lost 5 bases and the J gene lost 4 bases, with 8 bases spanning the gap. Germline V gene lookup returns CDR1 SNHLY and CDR2 FYNNEI. The CDR3 here is CASSPELYGYTF. The CDR3 region has the DNA TGTGCCAGCAGTCCGGAGCTCTATGGCTACACCTTC.

The genes are TRBV27 and TRBJ2-7; D gene uncertain. The germline V and J ends were trimmed by 10 bases and 4 bases, with 17 bases remaining between them. Germline lookup yields CDR1 MNHEY and CDR2 SMNVEV (reference sequence). This CDR3 comprises 13 residues. The CDR3 spells CATSAGLAYEQYF. The DNA for the CDR3 is TGTGCCACCTCCGCCGGGCTGGCGTACGAGCAGTACTTC.

As to this clone: An end of the junction does not agree with germline; a read error may underlie this. The V and J genes are TRBV18 and TRBJ1-1; a possible D gene is TRBD1 (6 bases). This CDR3 is 16 amino acids long. Germline V gene lookup returns CDR1 KGHSH and CDR2 LQKENI. CDR3 amino acids: CASSPPMVYRDTEAFF. The CDR3 DNA sequence: TGTGCCAGCTCACCCCCAATGGTATACAGGGACACCGAAGCTTTCTTT.

J is TRBJ2-7 and V is TRBV25-1; D remains ambiguous. Germline CDR1 and CDR2: MGHDK and SYGVNS. Between the trimmed V and J ends, which lost 2 bases and 2 bases, there was a span of 4 bases. The CDR3 runs 12 residues. Here the CDR3 DNA reads TGTGCCAGCAGTGAACAGACCTACGAGCAGTACTTC. Its protein product is CASSEQTYEQYF.

The CDR3 region has the DNA TGCGCCAGCAGCTTGGATGGCGCGAACACCGGGGAGCTGTTTTTT. It is translated as CASSLDGANTGELFF. V usage is TRBV5-1 and J usage is TRBJ2-2; D is undetermined. The germline V and J ends were trimmed by 0 bases and 0 bases, with 6 bases remaining between them. The germline V gene has CDR1 SGHRS and CDR2 YFSETQ. This CDR3 has 15 amino acids.

This chain connects TRBV2 to TRBJ2-7; TRBD2 aligns across 13 bases. Germline V CDR1 and CDR2: SNHLY, FYNNEI. The ends lost 6 bases at V and 2 bases at J; junction bases unmatched: 7. The CDR3 has 16 amino acids. CDR3 nucleotide sequence: TGTGCCAGCAGGGAACCCGGGACTAGCGGGACCTACGAGCAGTACTTC. As protein: CASREPGTSGTYEQYF.

The chain carries TRBV29-1 and TRBJ2-7, with 9 nucleotides matching TRBD2. V lost 1 base and J lost 5; bases outside the gene matches: 9. The V gene's germline CDR1 is SQVTM and CDR2 ANQGSEA. This CDR3 is 15 amino acids long. The CDR3 DNA is TGCAGCGTTGAAGGTGTGGCGGGAGGGTTGGACGAGCAGTACTTC. The encoded protein is CSVEGVAGGLDEQYF.

V gene TRBV11-2 combines with J gene TRBJ2-7; 7 nucleotides match TRBD1. CDR1 SGHAT and CDR2 FQNNGV come from the germline V gene. The V and J ends lost 2 bases and 1 base, in that order; junction bases with no gene match: 2. This CDR3 spans 14 amino acids. This CDR3 reads CASSLRDSSYEQYF. The CDR3 nucleotides are TGTGCCAGCAGCTTAAGGGACAGTTCCTACGAGCAGTACTTC.

This chain connects TRBV7-8 to TRBJ1-2, with a tentative D call TRBD1 (5 bases). The CDR3 sequence is 19 residues long. With 2 bases removed from V and 8 bases from J, the gap between germline ends came to 30 bases. Germline CDR1 reads SGHVS; CDR2 reads FQNEAQ. The CDR3 coding sequence is TGTGCCAGCAGCTTACGCGGGGGGGGAATGAGCGCCTCGGCTAGGGGCTACACCTTC. Residues: CASSLRGGGMSASARGYTF.

The chain carries TRBV4-1 and TRBJ1-4; D gene ambiguous. Trimming removed 4 bases from V and 6 bases from J, with 18 bases in between. The CDR3 is 16 amino acids. The germline V gene has CDR1 MGHRA and CDR2 YSYEKL. DNA of the CDR3: TGCGCCAGCAGCCTCCTTTATTTGGAGGTAGATGAAAAACTGTTTTTT. Residues: CASSLLYLEVDEKLFF.

The V call is TRBV27, the J call TRBJ2-2; the D gene is possibly TRBD1 (6 bases). CDR3 length: 15 residues. Trimming removed 1 base at V and 5 bases at J, with 11 bases between. Germline values: CDR1 MNHEY, CDR2 SMNVEV (reference sequence). The CDR3 is CASSLYPQGTGELFF. The CDR3 bases are TGTGCCAGCAGTTTATATCCCCAGGGGACCGGGGAGCTGTTTTTT.

The rearrangement joins TRBV11-2 to TRBJ1-1; D might be TRBD1 (6 bases). The CDR3 has 15 residues. The ends were cut back, 3 bases at V and 2 bases at J, with 13 bases in the middle. Germline CDR1 and CDR2: SGHAT and FQNNGV. The CDR3 bases are TGTGCCAGCAGCTTCTCCGGGACAACTAACACTGAAGCTTTCTTT. Amino acid sequence: CASSFSGTTNTEAFF.

For this clone: Other DNA sequences in this specimen translate into the identical CDR3. This chain connects TRBV28 to TRBJ1-5; D may be TRBD1 (5 bases). Per the germline V gene, CDR1 is MDHEN and CDR2 is SYDVKM. Trimming took 8 bases from V and 1 from J, leaving 15 bases between them. The CDR3 sequence is 15 residues long. The CDR3 DNA sequence: TGTGCCAGCTCCTTCTCGGGGGGAAGCAATCAGCCCCAGCATTTT. It codes for CASSFSGGSNQPQHF.

The J gene is TRBJ1-6, the V gene TRBV7-8; TRBD1 aligns across 7 bases. CDR1 SGHVS and CDR2 FQNEAQ come from the germline V gene. Unmatched junction bases numbered 8, after V lost 5 bases and J lost 7 bases. This CDR3 is built from 15 residues. CDR3 region: CASSIHRGFNSPLHF. CDR3 sequence (DNA): TGTGCCAGCAGCATCCACAGGGGATTCAATTCACCCCTCCACTTT.

This rearrangement joins TRBV19 to TRBJ1-3; the match to TRBD1 covers 8 bases. The germline CDR1 and CDR2 sequences are LNHDA and SQIVND (reference sequence). Unmatched junction bases numbered 7, after V lost 9 bases and J lost 3 bases. The CDR3 consists of 14 residues. The CDR3 DNA reads as TGTGCCAGCATGGACAGGGCAATTGGAAACACCATATATTTT. Translated, it gives CASMDRAIGNTIYF.